The clone carrying this TCR beta chain has ten or more counts. Its antigen is still unknown. RNA transcripts gave rise to amplified TCR beta CDR3 regions. HTBI primers were used for first-round RT-PCR of the TCR CDR3. TCRdb independently ran MiXCR on the multiplex PCR reads; one entry per CDR3 protein. This table has more than 450,000 distinct CDR3 sequences, just under 20% appearing once. This CDR3 contains 15 residues. V lost 10 bases to trimming and J lost 1 base; unmatched junction nucleotides: 9. The germline V gene encodes CDR1 SNHLY and CDR2 FYNNEI. This sample was taken from a study of T cells in Graves' hyperthyroidism and ophthalmopathy. Findings of the study overall: Most thyroid-expanded clonotypes above 0.001 were also found in blood.

The study included ophthalmopathy patients with Clinical Activity Score at least 3, NOSPECS grade at least 4 and duration under 3 months. Exclusions: uncontrolled infection, other autoimmune disease, pregnancy, lactation. The source of this sequence is a man aged 35 to 55 with Graves' ophthalmopathy. V gene TRBV2 combines with J gene TRBJ2-2; 7 bases are shared with TRBD2. What was sequenced was blood. Here the CDR3 DNA reads TGTGCCACCGAGGAGGCTAGCGGGAACACCGGGGAGCTGTTTTTT. It yields the protein CATEEASGNTGELFF.